This record concerns one T cell receptor (beta chain) sequence. This sample is part of a study of blood T cell repertoires in COVID-19. Study-wide context: The United States, Italy and Spain were the sources of the acute and convalescent COVID-19 samples.

Germline V gene data show CDR1 as LNHNV and CDR2 as YYDKDF (reference sequence). The CDR3 length is 15 residues. Trimming cost V 6 bases and J 3 bases, with 12 bases left between them. Method: immunoSEQ multiplex PCR; TCRdb's copy keeps in-frame clones and lacks some. The data contain about 190,000 clones, nearly 90% of them singletons. The sequencing sample was made of peripheral blood. This TCR was sampled from a woman between 40 and 55 years old who had recovered from COVID-19. The chain is built from TRBV15 and TRBJ1-6; D not resolved. The DNA of the CDR3 is TGTGCCACCAGGGGTGCGAGCGGCTATAATTCACCCCTCCACTTT. Translating gives CATRGASGYNSPLHF.